This TCR beta chain is drawn from a study of blood T cells in healthy people across ages. This CDR3 region has 15 residues. Trimming left V 2 bases short and J 2 bases short, with 9 bases between. Germline CDR1 reads MDHEN; CDR2 reads SYDVKM. Then a second PCR, running roughly 6 to 11 cycles, was carried out with a sample-barcoded 5' primer and a J-beta primer mix. TCRdb re-derived calls from the 5' RACE reads in MiXCR, one entry per CDR3 protein. The sample includes 750,000 to 950,000 distinct CDR3 sequences, around a quarter of them seen just once. These sequences were also reported in another study, on T cells of mothers and their children. That publication notes: Each donor was one of three healthy Caucasian mothers or one of their six children. The TCR beta CDR3 read count exceeded 9 million for each mother and was around 3.1 million for each child.

This chain connects TRBV28 to TRBJ1-4; weak D call: TRBD1 (5 bases). The TCR originated in a boy aged 5-17 years in good health. What was sequenced was blood. CDR3 protein: CASSLPGRTNEKLFF. CDR3 coding DNA: TGTGCCAGCAGTTTACCAGGGAGGACTAATGAAAAACTGTTTTTT. Using reference TRBV28 and TRBJ1-4 for the parts outside the CDR3, the full variable domain is DVKVTQSSRYLVKRTGEKVFLECVQDMDHENMFWYRQDPGLGLRLIYFSYDVKMKEKGDIPEGYSVSREKKERFSLILESASTNQTSMYLCASSLPGRTNEKLFFGSGTQLSVL.